This T cell receptor (beta chain) is drawn from a study of identical twins. General study results and limits: High-abundance cord blood beta clonotypes had fewer insertions; memory repertoires showed none. Beta out-of-frame sequences displayed a weaker excess of sharing between twins.

All donors were healthy, and all were Caucasian. V lost 0 bases and J lost 7; bases outside the gene matches: 13. Per germline, CDR1 SGHAT and CDR2 FQNNGV. The CDR3 consists of 17 residues. With template switching, a universal primer site was added, and the cDNA carried unique molecular identifiers. TCRdb analysed the 5' RACE reads with MiXCR anew, one entry per CDR3 protein. The data show approximately 590,000 distinct CDR3 sequences, with around 9.6% seen just once and roughly 3.2% held by the top ten. This clonotype was observed many times. The target antigen is unknown. These data also featured in a second study, about yellow fever vaccine responses in identical twins.

The chain has TRBV11-2 and TRBJ2-5; 8 nucleotides agree with TRBD2. The sequence came from a woman aged 18-29 years in good health. Specimen: PBMCs. Here the CDR3 DNA reads TGTGCCAGCAGCTTAGATAGGGGGTCTAGCGGGTATCGGACCCAGTACTTC. Its protein product is CASSLDRGSSGYRTQYF. Based on the CDR3 plus reference TRBV11-2 and TRBJ2-5, the full variable domain is EAGVAQSPRYKIIEKRQSVAFWCNPISGHATLYWYQQILGQGPKLLIQFQNNGVVDDSQLPKDRFSAERLKGVDSTLKIQPAKLEDSAVYLCASSLDRGSSGYRTQYFGPGTRLLVL.